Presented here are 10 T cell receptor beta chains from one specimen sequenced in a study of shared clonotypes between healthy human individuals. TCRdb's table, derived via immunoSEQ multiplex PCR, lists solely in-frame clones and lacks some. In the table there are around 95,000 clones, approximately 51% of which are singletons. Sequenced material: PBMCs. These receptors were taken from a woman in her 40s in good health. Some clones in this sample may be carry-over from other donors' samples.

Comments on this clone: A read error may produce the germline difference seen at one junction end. In DNA, the CDR3 is TGCAGCGTTGAAGGGGCTGGGGCCAACGTCCGGACTTTC. Translating it yields CSVEGAGANVRTF. The chain links TRBV29-1 to TRBJ2-6; D is possibly TRBD1 (5 bases). There are 13 residues in the CDR3. Per germline, CDR1 SQVTM and CDR2 ANQGSEA.

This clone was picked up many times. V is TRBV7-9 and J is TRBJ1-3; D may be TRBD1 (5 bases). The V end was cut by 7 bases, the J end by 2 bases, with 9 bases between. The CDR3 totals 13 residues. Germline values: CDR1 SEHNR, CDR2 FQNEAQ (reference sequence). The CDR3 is CASMSGTGNTIYF. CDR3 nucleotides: TGTGCCAGCATGTCAGGGACTGGAAACACCATATATTTT.

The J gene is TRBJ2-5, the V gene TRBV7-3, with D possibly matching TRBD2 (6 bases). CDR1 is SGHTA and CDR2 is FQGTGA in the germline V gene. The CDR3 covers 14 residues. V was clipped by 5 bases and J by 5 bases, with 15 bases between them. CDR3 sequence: CASSSLAVGETQYF. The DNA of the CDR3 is TGTGCCAGCAGCAGTTTAGCGGTGGGGGAGACCCAGTACTTC.

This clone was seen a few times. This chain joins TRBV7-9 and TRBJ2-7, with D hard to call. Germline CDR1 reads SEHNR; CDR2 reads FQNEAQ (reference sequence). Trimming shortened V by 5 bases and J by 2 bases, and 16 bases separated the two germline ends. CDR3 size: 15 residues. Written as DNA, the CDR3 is TGTGCCAGCAGCCAGGCTGGTGGCACGGCCTACGAGCAGTACTTC. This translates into CASSQAGGTAYEQYF.

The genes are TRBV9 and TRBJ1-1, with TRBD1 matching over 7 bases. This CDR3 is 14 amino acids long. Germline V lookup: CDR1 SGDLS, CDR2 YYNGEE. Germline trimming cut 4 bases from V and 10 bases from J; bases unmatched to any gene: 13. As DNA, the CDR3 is TGTGCCAGCAGCTTTACAGGGGACGCTGGGTTAGCTTTCTTT. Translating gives CASSFTGDAGLAFF.

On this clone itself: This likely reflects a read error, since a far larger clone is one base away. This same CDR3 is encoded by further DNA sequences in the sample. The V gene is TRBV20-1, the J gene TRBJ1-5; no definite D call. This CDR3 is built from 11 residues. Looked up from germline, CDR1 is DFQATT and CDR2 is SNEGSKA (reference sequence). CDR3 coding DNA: TGCAGCGCTAGTGGGAATCAGCCCCAGCATTTT. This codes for CSASGNQPQHF.

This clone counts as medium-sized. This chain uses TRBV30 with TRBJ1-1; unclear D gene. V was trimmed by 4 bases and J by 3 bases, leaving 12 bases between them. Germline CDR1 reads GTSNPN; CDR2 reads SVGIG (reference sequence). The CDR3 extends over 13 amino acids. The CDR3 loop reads CAWTTSADTEAFF. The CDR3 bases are TGTGCCTGGACTACAAGCGCGGACACTGAAGCTTTCTTT.

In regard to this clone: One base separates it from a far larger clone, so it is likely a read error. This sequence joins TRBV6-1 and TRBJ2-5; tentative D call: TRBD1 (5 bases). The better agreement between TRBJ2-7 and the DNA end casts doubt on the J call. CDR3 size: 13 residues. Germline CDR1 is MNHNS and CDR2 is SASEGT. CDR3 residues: CASSSGYSYEQYF. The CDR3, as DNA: TGCGCCAGCAGCTCAGGGTACTCCTACGAGCAGTACTTC.

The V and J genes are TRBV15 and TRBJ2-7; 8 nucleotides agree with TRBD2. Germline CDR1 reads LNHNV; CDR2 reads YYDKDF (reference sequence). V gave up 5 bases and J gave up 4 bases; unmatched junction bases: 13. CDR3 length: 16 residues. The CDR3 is CATSREKSGRVYEQYF. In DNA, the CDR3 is TGTGCCACCAGCCGTGAGAAGAGCGGGAGAGTATACGAGCAGTACTTC.

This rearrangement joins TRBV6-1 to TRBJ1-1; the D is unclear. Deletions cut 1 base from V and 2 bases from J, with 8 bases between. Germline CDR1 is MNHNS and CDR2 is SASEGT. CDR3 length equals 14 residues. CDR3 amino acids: CASSEGPFNTEAFF. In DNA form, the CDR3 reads TGTGCCAGCAGTGAAGGTCCTTTCAACACTGAAGCTTTCTTT.